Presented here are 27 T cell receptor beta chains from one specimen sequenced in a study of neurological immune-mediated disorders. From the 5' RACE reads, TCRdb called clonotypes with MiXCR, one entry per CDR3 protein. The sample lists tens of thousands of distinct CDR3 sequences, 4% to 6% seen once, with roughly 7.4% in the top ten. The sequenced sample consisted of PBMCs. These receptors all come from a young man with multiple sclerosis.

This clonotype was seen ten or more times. The DNA of the CDR3 is TGCAGTGCTAGAGATGAGAGGAGGACGATCTCCTACGAGCAGTACTTC. Amino acids: CSARDERRTISYEQYF. The chain employs TRBV20-1 and TRBJ2-7; tentatively, D is TRBD2 (5 bases). Germline values: CDR1 DFQATT, CDR2 SNEGSKA (reference sequence). V lost 0 bases, J lost 0 bases, and 15 bases lay in between. This CDR3 has 16 amino acids.

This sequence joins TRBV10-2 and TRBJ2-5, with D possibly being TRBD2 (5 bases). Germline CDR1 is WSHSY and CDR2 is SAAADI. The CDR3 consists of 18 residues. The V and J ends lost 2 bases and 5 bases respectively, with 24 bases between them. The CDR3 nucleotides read TGCGCCAGCAGTGAGGCGAGGTTCGGCGGGCAGGCGCGTGAGACCCAGTACTTC. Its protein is CASSEARFGGQARETQYF.

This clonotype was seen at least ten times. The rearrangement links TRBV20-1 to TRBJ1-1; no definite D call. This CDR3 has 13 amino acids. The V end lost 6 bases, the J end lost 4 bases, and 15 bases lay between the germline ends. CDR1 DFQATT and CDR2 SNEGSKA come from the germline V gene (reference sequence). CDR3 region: CSASSSGFTEAFF. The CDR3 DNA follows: TGCAGTGCCAGCTCCAGTGGATTCACTGAAGCTTTCTTT.

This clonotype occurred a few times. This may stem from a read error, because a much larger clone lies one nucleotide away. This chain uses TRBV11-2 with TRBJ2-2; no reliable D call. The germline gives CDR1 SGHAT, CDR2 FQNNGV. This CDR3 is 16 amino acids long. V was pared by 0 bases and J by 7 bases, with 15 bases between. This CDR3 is CASSLDPVRVNGELFF. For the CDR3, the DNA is TGTGCCAGCAGCTTAGATCCGGTTAGAGTAAACGGGGAGCTGTTTTTT. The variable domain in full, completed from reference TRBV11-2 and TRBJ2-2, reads EAGVAQSPRYKIIEKRQSVAFWCNPISGHATLYWYQQILGQGPKLLIQFQNNGVVDDSQLPKDRFSAERLKGVDSTLKIQPAKLEDSAVYLCASSLDPVRVNGELFFGEGSRLTVL.

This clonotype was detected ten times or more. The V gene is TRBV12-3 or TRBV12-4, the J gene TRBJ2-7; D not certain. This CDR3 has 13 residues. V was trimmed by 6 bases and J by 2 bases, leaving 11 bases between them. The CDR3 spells CASSPEVPYEQYF. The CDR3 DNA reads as TGTGCCAGCAGCCCCGAGGTCCCCTACGAGCAGTACTTC.

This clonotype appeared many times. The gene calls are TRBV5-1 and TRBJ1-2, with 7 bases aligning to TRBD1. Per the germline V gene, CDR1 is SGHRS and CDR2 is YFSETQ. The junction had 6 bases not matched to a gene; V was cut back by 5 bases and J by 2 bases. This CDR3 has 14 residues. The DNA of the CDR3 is TGCGCCAGCAGTTCGACGACAGGGAACTATGGCTACACCTTC. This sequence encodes CASSSTTGNYGYTF.

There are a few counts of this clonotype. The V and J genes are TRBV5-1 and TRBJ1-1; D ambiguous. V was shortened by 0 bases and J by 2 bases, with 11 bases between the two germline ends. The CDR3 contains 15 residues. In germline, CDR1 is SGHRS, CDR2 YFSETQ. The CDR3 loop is CASSLVGSKNTEAFF. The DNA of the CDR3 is TGCGCCAGCAGCTTGGTTGGTTCGAAAAACACTGAAGCTTTCTTT. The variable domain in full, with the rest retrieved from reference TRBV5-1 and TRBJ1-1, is KAGVTQTPRYLIKTRGQQVTLSCSPISGHRSVSWYQQTPGQGLQFLFEYFSETQRNKGNFPGRFSGRQFSNSRSEMNVSTLELGDSALYLCASSLVGSKNTEAFFGQGTRLTVV.

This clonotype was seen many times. CDR3 sequence reads: CASSLGQGLDTQYF. In DNA, the CDR3 is TGTGCCAGCAGTCTAGGACAAGGGCTGGATACGCAGTATTTT. The chain recombines TRBV2 with TRBJ2-3; maybe TRBD1 (5 bases). In germline, CDR1 is SNHLY, CDR2 FYNNEI. V was clipped by 5 bases and J by 6 bases, with 15 bases between them. The CDR3 contains 14 residues.

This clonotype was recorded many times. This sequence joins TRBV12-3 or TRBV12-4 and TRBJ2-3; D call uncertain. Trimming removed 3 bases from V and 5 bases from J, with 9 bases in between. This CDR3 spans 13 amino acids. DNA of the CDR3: TGTGCCAGCAGTTTTGAGGCGCGAGATACGCAGTATTTT. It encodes CASSFEARDTQYF.

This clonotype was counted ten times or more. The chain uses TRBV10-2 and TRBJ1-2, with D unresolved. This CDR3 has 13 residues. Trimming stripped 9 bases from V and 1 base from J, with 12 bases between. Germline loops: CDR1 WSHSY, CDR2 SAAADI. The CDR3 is CASRGNSNYGYTF. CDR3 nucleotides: TGCGCCAGTCGCGGTAACAGTAACTATGGCTACACCTTC.

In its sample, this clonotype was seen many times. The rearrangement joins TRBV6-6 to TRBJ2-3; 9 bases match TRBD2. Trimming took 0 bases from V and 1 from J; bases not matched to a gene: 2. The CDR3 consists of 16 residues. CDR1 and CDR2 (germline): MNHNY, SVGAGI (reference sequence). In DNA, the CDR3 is TGTGCCAGCAGTTACTCTAGGACTAGCGGCACAGATACGCAGTATTTT. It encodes CASSYSRTSGTDTQYF.

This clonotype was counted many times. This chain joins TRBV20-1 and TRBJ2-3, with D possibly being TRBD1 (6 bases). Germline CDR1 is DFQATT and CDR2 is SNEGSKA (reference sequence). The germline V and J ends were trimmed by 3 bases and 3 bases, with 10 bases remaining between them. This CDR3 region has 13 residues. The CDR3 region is CSARYRETDTQYF. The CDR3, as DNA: TGCAGTGCTAGGTACAGGGAAACAGATACGCAGTATTTT.

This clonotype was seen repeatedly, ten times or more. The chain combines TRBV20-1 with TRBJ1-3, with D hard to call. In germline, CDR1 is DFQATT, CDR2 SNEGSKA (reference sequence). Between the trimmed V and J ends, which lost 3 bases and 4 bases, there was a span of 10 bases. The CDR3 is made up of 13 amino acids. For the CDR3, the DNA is TGCAGTGCTAGCCCACATAGGGGAAACACCATATATTTT. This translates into CSASPHRGNTIYF.

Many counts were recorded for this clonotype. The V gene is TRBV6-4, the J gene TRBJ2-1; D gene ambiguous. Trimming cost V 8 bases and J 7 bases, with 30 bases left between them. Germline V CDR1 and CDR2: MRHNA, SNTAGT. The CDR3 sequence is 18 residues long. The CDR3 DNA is TGTGCCAGCGAGTCTCCCTTTAGTGGGCCATTAAGTGTGAATGAGCAGTTCTTC. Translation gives CASESPFSGPLSVNEQFF.

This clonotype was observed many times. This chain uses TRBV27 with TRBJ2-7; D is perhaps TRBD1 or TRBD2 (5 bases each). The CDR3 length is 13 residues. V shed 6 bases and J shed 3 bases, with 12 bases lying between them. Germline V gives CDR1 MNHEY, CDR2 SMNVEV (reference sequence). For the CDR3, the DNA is TGTGCCAGCAGGGACCTTGGGGGCTACGAGCAGTACTTC. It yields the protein CASRDLGGYEQYF.

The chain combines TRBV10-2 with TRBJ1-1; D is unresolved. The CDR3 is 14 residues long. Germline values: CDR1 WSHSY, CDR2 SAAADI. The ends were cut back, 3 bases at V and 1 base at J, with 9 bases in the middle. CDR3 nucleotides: TGCGCCAGCAGTGAAGCGGGCTCGAACACTGAAGCTTTCTTT. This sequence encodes CASSEAGSNTEAFF.

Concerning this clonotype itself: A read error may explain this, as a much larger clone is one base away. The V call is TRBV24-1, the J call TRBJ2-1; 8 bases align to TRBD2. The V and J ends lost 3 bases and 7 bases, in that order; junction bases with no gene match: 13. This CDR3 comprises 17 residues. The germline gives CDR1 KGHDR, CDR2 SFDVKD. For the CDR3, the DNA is TGTGCCACCAGTGATCCGGTGTGGAGCGGGAGAGGGAATGAGCAGTTCTTC. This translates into CATSDPVWSGRGNEQFF.

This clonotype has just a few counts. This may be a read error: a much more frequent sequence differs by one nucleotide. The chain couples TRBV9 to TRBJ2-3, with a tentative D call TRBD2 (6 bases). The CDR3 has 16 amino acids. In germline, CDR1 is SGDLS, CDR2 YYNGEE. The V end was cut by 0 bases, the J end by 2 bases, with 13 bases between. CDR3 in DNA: TGTGCCAGCAGCGTAGGAGCTAGCGAAACCACAGATACGCAGTATTTT. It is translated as CASSVGASETTDTQYF. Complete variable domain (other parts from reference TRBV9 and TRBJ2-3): DSGVTQTPKHLITATGQRVTLRCSPRSGDLSVYWYQQSLDQGLQFLIQYYNGEERAKGNILERFSAQQFPDLHSELNLSSLELGDSALYFCASSVGASETTDTQYFGPGTRLTVL.

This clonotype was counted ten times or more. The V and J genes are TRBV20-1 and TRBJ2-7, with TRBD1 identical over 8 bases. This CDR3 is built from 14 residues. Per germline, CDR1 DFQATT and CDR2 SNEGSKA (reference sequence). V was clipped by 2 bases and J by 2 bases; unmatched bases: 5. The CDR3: CSARPGQGTYEQYF. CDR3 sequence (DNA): TGCAGTGCTAGACCCGGACAGGGAACCTACGAGCAGTACTTC.

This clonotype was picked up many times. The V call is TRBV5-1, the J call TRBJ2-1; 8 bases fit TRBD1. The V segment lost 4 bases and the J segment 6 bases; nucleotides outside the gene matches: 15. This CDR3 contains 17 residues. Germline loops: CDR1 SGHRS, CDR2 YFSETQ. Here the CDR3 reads CASSPTLAGGDSNEQFF. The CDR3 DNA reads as TGCGCCAGCAGCCCGACGTTGGCAGGGGGCGATAGCAATGAGCAGTTCTTC.

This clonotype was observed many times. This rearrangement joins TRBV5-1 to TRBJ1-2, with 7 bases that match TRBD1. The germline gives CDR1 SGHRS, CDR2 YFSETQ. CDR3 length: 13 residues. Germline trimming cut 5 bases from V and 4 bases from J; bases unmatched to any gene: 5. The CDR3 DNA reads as TGCGCCAGCAGAACAGGGGAGGGCTATGGCTACACCTTC. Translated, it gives CASRTGEGYGYTF.

Here the CDR3 reads CSVPRGSLTGELFF. The CDR3 coding sequence is TGCAGCGTTCCCAGGGGCAGCCTGACCGGGGAGCTGTTTTTT. The V call is TRBV29-1, the J call TRBJ2-2, with a tentative D call TRBD1 (6 bases). V was trimmed by 5 bases and J by 5 bases, leaving 15 bases between them. CDR1 is SQVTM and CDR2 is ANQGSEA in the germline V gene. CDR3 length: 14 residues.

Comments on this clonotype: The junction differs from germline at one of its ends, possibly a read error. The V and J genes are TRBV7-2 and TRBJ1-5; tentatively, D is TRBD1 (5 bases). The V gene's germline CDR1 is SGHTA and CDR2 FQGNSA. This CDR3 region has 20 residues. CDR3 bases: TGTGCCAGCAGCTTTCCCAACGTAGGGGTCCACGACTATAGCAATCAGCCCCAGAATTTT. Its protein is CASSFPNVGVHDYSNQPQNF.

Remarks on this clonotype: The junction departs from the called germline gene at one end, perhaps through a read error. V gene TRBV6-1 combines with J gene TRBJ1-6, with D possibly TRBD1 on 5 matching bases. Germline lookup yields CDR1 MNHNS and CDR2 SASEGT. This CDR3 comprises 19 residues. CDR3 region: CASSGGDRGRYSYNSPLNF. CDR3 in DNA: TGTGCCAGCAGTGGGGGTGATCGGGGCAGGTACTCCTATAATTCACCCCTCAACTTT.

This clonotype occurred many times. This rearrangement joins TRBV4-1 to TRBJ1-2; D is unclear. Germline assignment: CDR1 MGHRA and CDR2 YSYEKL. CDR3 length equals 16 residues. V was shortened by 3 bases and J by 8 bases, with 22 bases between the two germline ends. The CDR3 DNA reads TGCGCCAGCAGCCATCCTGGTAGAGTGGCCTCGGGAGGCTACACCTTC. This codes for CASSHPGRVASGGYTF.

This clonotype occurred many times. CDR3 sequence: CASRGRLAAFEQFF. The CDR3 bases are TGTGCCAGCCGGGGGAGACTAGCGGCTTTTGAGCAGTTCTTC. This chain joins TRBV6-5 and TRBJ2-1; 9 nucleotides agree with TRBD2. Losses at the gene ends were 8 bases for V and 9 bases for J; bases not matched to a gene: 11. This CDR3 spans 14 amino acids. From germline, CDR1 is MNHEY and CDR2 SVGAGI.

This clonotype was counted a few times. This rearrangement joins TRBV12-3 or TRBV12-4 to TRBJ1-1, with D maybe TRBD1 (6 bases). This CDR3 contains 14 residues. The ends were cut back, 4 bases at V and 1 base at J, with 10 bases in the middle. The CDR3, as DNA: TGTGCCAGCAGTTCTAGGGGGAAGAACACTGAAGCTTTCTTT. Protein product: CASSSRGKNTEAFF.